This entry is about one T cell receptor (beta chain). The entry originates in a study of blood T cells in healthy people across ages. Germline V lookup: CDR1 SEHNR, CDR2 FQNEAQ (reference sequence). Trimming removed 4 bases from V and 8 bases from J, with 11 bases in between. This CDR3 contains 12 residues. Alongside a J-beta primer mix, a sample-barcoded 5' primer served in a second PCR lasting roughly 7 to 11 cycles. A 12-random-nucleotide template-switch adaptor tagged each cDNA molecule. TCRdb reanalysed the 5' RACE reads using MiXCR and keeps one entry per CDR3 protein. The sample consists of around 1,000,000 distinct CDR3 sequences, roughly a quarter of them appearing once. This sample also belongs to another study, concerning T cells of mothers and their children. That publication notes: None of the identified T cell clones proved to be persistent microchimeric clones.

The source is a girl aged 2-10 years in good health. The V call is TRBV7-9, the J call TRBJ1-2; TRBD1 is a possible D gene (6 bases). Sequences were obtained from blood. DNA for the CDR3: TGTGCCAGCAGCTCACAGGGTCGGGGCTACACCTTC. Its translation: CASSSQGRGYTF.